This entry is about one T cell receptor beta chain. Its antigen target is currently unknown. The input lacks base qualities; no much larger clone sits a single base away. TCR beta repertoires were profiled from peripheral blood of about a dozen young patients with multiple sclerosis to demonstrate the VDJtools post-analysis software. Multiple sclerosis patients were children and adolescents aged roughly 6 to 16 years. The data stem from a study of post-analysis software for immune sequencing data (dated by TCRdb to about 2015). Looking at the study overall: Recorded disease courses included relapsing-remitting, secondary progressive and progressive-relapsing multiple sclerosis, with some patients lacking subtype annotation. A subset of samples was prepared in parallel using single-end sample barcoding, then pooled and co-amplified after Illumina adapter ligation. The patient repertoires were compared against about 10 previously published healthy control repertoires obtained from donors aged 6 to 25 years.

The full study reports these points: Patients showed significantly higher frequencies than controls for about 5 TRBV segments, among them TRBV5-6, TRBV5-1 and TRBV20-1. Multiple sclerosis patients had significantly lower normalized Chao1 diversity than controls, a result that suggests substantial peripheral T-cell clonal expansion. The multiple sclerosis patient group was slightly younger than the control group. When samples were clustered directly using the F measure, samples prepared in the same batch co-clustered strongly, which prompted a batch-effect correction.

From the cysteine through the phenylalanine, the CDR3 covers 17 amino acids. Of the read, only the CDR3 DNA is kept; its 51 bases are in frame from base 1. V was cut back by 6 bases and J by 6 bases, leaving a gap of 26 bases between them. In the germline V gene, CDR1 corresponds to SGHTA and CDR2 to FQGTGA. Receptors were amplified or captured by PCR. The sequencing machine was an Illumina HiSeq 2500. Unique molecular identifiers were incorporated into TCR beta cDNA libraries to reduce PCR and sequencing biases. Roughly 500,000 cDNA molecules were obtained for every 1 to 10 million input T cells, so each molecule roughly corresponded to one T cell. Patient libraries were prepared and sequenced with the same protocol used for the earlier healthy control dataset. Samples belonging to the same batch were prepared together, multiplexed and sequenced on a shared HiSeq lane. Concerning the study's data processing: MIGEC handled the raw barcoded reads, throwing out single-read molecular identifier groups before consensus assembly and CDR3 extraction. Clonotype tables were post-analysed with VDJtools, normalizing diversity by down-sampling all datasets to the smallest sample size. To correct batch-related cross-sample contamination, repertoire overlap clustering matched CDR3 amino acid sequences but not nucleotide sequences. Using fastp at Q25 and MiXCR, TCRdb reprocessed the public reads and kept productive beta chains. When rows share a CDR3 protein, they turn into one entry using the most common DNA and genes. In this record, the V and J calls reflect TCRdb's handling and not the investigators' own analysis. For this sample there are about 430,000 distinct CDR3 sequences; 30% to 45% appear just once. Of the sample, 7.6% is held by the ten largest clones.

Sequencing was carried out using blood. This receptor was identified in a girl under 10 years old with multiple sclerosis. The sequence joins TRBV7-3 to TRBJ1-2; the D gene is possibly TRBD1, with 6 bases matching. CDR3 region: CASRDPSRGGQNNGYTF. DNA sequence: TGTGCCAGCAGGGACCCCTCGCGGGGGGGCCAAAACAATGGCTACACCTTC.